This T cell receptor beta chain emerged from a study of blood T cells in healthy people across ages. J was trimmed by 4 bases and V by 4 bases; bases with no gene match: 6. Per the germline V gene, CDR1 is LGHNA and CDR2 is YSLEER. The CDR3 spans 14 residues. It was with a sample-barcoded 5' primer and a J-beta primer mix that a second PCR of roughly 6 to 11 cycles was run. Each cDNA was tagged by a template-switch adaptor containing 12 random nucleotides. Each CDR3 protein is one row after TCRdb ran MiXCR on the 5' RACE reads. Among approximately 320,000 distinct CDR3 sequences listed, around 27% were seen once. PBMCs were isolated at a quantity of at least 6.5 million per sample. This clonotype was seen a few times.

The material sequenced was blood. This sequence originates from a woman aged 65 to 85 in good health. The chain recombines TRBV4-3 with TRBJ1-1; TRBD1 aligns across 7 bases. The CDR3 DNA is TGCGCCAGCAGCCCACAGGGGCCAAGCACTGAAGCTTTCTTT. Translating it yields CASSPQGPSTEAFF.